What follows describes a single T cell receptor (beta chain). The antigen remains unidentified. Treatment defined: oral pan-JAK inhibitor, 5-10 mg twice daily. RNA extraction and reverse transcription yielded cDNA as sequencing template. Assay: immunoSEQ multiplex PCR; the TCRdb copy retains only in-frame clones and omits some. Here the sample spans some 190,000 clones, approximately 72% being singletons. This sample is part of a study of CD8+ T cells in alopecia areata. Whole-study results and caveats: Affected scalp, especially in alopecia totalis/universalis, had a higher clonality than normal scalp did. Normal skin's resident alphabeta T cells are sequenced alongside lesional scalp T cells. Because of a solitary nonresponder, the connection of baseline CD8+ expansion to response stays uncertain. Tofacitinib yielded significantly lower scalp clonality and fewer expanded CD8+ clones among the top 100.

Germline CDR1 KGHSH, CDR2 LQKENI. The CDR3 loop spans 15 amino acids. The V gene end was trimmed by 3 bases and the J gene end by 3 bases; junction bases not matched to a gene: 8. The V and J genes are TRBV18 and TRBJ2-7, with 7 bases fitting TRBD2. This specimen consisted of CD4+ T cells sorted from blood, obtained at approximately week 45, from a patient treated with tofacitinib. The clonotype was recovered from a human donor with alopecia areata. CDR3 in amino acids: CASSPMGGKGYEQYF. CDR3 nucleotides: TGTGCCAGCTCACCGATGGGAGGGAAAGGCTACGAGCAGTACTTC.